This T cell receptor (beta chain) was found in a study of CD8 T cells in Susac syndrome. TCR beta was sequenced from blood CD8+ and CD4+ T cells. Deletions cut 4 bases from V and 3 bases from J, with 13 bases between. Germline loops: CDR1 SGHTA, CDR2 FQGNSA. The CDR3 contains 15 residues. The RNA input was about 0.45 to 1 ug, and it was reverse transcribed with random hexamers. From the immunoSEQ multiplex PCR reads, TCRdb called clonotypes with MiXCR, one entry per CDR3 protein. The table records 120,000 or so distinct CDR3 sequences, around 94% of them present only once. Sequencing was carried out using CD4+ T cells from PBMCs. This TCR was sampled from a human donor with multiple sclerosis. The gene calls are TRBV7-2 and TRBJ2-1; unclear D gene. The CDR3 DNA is TGTGCCAGCAGCTCCCTCGGATCTATCTACAATGAGCAGTTCTTC. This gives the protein CASSSLGSIYNEQFF.